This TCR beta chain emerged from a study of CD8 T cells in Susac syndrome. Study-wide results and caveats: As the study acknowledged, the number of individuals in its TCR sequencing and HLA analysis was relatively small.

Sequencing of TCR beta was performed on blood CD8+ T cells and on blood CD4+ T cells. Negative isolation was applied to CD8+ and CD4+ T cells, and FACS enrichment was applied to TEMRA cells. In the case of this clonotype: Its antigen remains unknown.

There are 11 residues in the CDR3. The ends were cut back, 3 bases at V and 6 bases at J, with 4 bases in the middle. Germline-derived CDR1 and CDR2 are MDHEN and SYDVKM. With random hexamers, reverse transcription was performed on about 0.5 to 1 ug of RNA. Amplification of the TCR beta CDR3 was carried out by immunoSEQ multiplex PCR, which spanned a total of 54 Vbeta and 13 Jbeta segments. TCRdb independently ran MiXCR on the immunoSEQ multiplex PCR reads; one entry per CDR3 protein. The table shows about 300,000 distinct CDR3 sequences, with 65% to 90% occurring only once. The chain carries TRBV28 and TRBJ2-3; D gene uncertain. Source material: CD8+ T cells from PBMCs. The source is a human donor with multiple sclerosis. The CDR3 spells CASSFADTQYF. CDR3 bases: TGTGCCAGCAGTTTTGCGGATACGCAGTATTTT.